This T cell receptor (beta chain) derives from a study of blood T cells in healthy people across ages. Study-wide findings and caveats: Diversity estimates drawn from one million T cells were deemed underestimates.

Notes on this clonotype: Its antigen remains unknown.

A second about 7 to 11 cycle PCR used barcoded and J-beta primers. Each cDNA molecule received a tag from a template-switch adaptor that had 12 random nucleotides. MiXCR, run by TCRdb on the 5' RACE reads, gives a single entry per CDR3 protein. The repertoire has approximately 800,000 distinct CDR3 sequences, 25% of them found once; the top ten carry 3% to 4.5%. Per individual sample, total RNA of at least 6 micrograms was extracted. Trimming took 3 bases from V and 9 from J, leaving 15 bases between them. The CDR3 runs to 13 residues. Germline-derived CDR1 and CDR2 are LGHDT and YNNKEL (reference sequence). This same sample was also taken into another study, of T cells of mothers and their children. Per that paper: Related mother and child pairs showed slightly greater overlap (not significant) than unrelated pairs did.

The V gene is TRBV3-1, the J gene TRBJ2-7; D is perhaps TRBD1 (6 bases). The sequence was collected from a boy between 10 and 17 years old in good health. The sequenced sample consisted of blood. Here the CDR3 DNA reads TGTGCCAGCAGCCAGGGGGCCGCCGGTGGGCAGTACTTC. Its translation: CASSQGAAGGQYF.